The 32 T cell receptor beta chains below were found in one sample sequenced in a study of cytomegalovirus exposure and HLA in healthy donors. Researchers ran the PCR with 60 Vbeta and 13 Jbeta primers. Using immunoSEQ multiplex PCR, the repertoire was profiled, and TCRdb retains in-frame clones only, with some absent. The sample lists 150,000 to 200,000 clones, about an eighth occurring once. Sequencing used PBMCs. The receptors were gathered from a middle-aged man in good health and CMV-seropositive.

This clone appeared a single time. J is TRBJ2-5 and V is TRBV9; 14 bases line up with TRBD2. V gave up 3 bases and J gave up 10 bases; unmatched junction bases: 5. This CDR3 contains 14 residues. Germline V lookup: CDR1 SGDLS, CDR2 YYNGEE. CDR3 amino acids: CASSAGLAGGRQYF. The CDR3 bases are TGTGCCAGCAGCGCCGGACTAGCGGGGGGACGCCAGTACTTC.

The chain is built from TRBV5-1 and TRBJ1-4; 7 bases map to TRBD1. The germline CDR1 and CDR2 sequences are SGHRS and YFSETQ. V lost 0 bases, J lost 8 bases, and 4 bases stayed unmatched. The CDR3 runs to 14 residues. The CDR3 coding sequence is TGCGCCAGCAGCTTGGATGGGACAGACGAAAAACTGTTTTTT. Its translation: CASSLDGTDEKLFF.

This clone was seen more than once but under ten times. The chain joins TRBV2 to TRBJ1-2, with 12 bases matching TRBD1. The length of the CDR3 is 15 residues. CDR1 and CDR2 from the germline V gene are SNHLY and FYNNEI. With V trimmed by 7 bases and J by 8 bases, 11 bases remained unmatched. In nucleotides, the CDR3 is TGTGCCAGCACCATTGGGGGGACAGGGGGCGCAGGCTACACCTTC. Translated, it gives CASTIGGTGGAGYTF.

This clone was observed a few times. The chain is built from TRBV5-4 and TRBJ2-5; 11 bases are a match to TRBD2. V lost 4 bases and J lost 4; bases outside the gene matches: 9. This CDR3 is built from 16 residues. Germline lookup yields CDR1 SGHNT and CDR2 YYREEE (reference sequence). The CDR3 loop is CASSAVAGGLAETQYF. CDR3 coding DNA: TGTGCCAGCAGCGCGGTAGCGGGGGGGCTAGCAGAGACCCAGTACTTC. The variable domain in full, with the rest retrieved from reference TRBV5-4 and TRBJ2-5, is ETGVTQSPTHLIKTRGQQVTLRCSSQSGHNTVSWYQQALGQGPQFIFQYYREEENGRGNFPPRFSGLQFPNYSSELNVNALELDDSALYLCASSAVAGGLAETQYFGPGTRLLVL.

This clone was seen only a few times. The chain couples TRBV5-4 to TRBJ2-2, with unresolved D. V was pared by 4 bases and J by 1 base, with 14 bases between. This CDR3 has 16 amino acids. Germline CDR1 reads SGHNT; CDR2 reads YYREEE (reference sequence). The CDR3 loop is CASSPPAPGNTGELFF. The CDR3 DNA sequence: TGTGCCAGCAGCCCCCCCGCCCCAGGGAACACCGGGGAGCTGTTTTTT. Looking up the rest from reference TRBV5-4 and TRBJ2-2 gives the full variable domain: ETGVTQSPTHLIKTRGQQVTLRCSSQSGHNTVSWYQQALGQGPQFIFQYYREEENGRGNFPPRFSGLQFPNYSSELNVNALELDDSALYLCASSPPAPGNTGELFFGEGSRLTVL.

In regard to this clone: The CDR3 carries no conserved terminal phenylalanine or tryptophan, so it likely arises from a read error. No DNA is shown, since the ends of the CDR3 on it are uncertain; the CDR3 is the one TCRdb lists. The chain recombines TRBV10-3 with TRBJ1-2. Germline CDR1 reads ENHRY; CDR2 reads SYGVKD. The CDR3 spans 9 amino acids, including both terminal residues. The CDR3 protein is CAISSPGMV.

The gene calls are TRBV7-2 and TRBJ2-1, with D possibly TRBD2 on 7 matching bases. The germline V and J ends were trimmed by 0 bases and 4 bases, with 13 bases remaining between them. The CDR3 extends over 16 amino acids. CDR1 is SGHTA, CDR2 FQGNSA, per germline. CDR3 sequence: CASSLAAGARYNEQFF. CDR3 nucleotide sequence: TGTGCCAGCAGCTTAGCGGCGGGGGCTAGGTACAATGAGCAGTTCTTC.

V and J are TRBV19 and TRBJ1-4, with TRBD1 as a possible D gene (5 bases). The CDR3 covers 16 residues. Trimming took 4 bases from V and 2 from J, leaving 14 bases between them. Germline V gives CDR1 LNHDA, CDR2 SQIVND (reference sequence). This chain's CDR3 is CASSSLSGVTNEKLFF. The CDR3 DNA reads TGTGCCAGTAGTAGCCTGTCGGGGGTCACTAATGAAAAACTGTTTTTT.

The gene calls are TRBV11-1 and TRBJ2-7, with D perhaps TRBD1 (6 bases). The CDR3 is made up of 15 amino acids. Germline V gene lookup returns CDR1 SGHAT and CDR2 FQDESV (reference sequence). Trimming removed 3 bases at V and 0 bases at J, with 12 bases between. The CDR3 here is CASSFSGTFSYEQYF. CDR3 coding DNA: TGTGCCAGCAGCTTCTCCGGGACATTCTCCTACGAGCAGTACTTC.

This clone was seen only a few times. The V and J genes are TRBV28 and TRBJ2-1; 7 bases fit TRBD2. J gave up 3 bases and V 11 bases, and 4 bases lay outside the gene matches. The germline CDR1 and CDR2 sequences are MDHEN and SYDVKM. The CDR3 has 12 residues. CDR3: CAGGGYYNEQFF. The CDR3 bases are TGTGCCGGGGGGGGTTACTACAATGAGCAGTTCTTC.

The CDR3 bases are TGTGCCAGCAGCCCTGGTCACTCGAGCTCCTACGAGCAGTACTTC. This translates into CASSPGHSSSYEQYF. This chain connects TRBV9 to TRBJ2-7; D is unclear. This CDR3 is built from 15 residues. The germline CDR1 and CDR2 sequences are SGDLS and YYNGEE. V shed 4 bases and J shed 0 bases, with 14 bases lying between them.

The rearrangement joins TRBV15 to TRBJ2-7; tentative D call: TRBD2 (5 bases). The CDR3 is 14 amino acids. Trimming shortened V by 4 bases and J by 3 bases, and 13 bases separated the two germline ends. Germline lookup yields CDR1 LNHNV and CDR2 YYDKDF (reference sequence). The CDR3 DNA is TGTGCCACCAGCATATACCGGGGAAGCTACGAGCAGTACTTC. Encoded protein: CATSIYRGSYEQYF.

This chain connects TRBV7-2 to TRBJ2-6; weak D call: TRBD2 (5 bases). Looked up from germline, CDR1 is SGHTA and CDR2 is FQGNSA. This CDR3 has 16 amino acids. Between the trimmed V and J ends, which lost 0 bases and 1 base, there was a span of 7 bases. CDR3 loop: CASSLASGSGANVLTF. CDR3 DNA: TGTGCCAGCAGCTTAGCGTCGGGATCTGGGGCCAACGTCCTGACTTTC.

The J gene is TRBJ2-2, the V gene TRBV6-6; no clear D gene. CDR3 length equals 14 residues. CDR1 is MNHNY, CDR2 SVGAGI, per germline (reference sequence). Trimming stripped 8 bases from V and 4 bases from J, with 14 bases between. CDR3 sequence: CASSREVGTGELFF. The CDR3 DNA reads TGTGCCAGCTCGCGAGAGGTGGGCACCGGGGAGCTGTTTTTT.

This clone was picked up a small number of times. The chain has TRBV18 and TRBJ1-4; D might be TRBD1 (5 bases). The CDR3 has 16 amino acids. Germline CDR1 reads KGHSH; CDR2 reads LQKENI. V was cut by 2 bases and J by 3 bases, with 13 bases left in between. The CDR3 is CASSPGTSGANEKLFF. CDR3 bases: TGTGCCAGCTCACCAGGCACTTCGGGGGCTAATGAAAAACTGTTTTTT.

This clone was found a few times. The chain has TRBV6-6 and TRBJ1-2, with TRBD1 matching over 7 bases. Trimming took 6 bases from V and 7 from J; bases not matched to a gene: 8. From germline, CDR1 is MNHNY and CDR2 SVGAGI (reference sequence). The CDR3 sequence is 13 residues long. In DNA form, the CDR3 reads TGTGCCAGCAGACCGAGACAGGGTGGTGGCTACACCTTC. This sequence encodes CASRPRQGGGYTF.

This rearrangement joins TRBV5-5 to TRBJ1-5, with D possibly matching TRBD1 (5 bases). The CDR3 covers 14 residues. V lost 5 bases and J lost 11, with 20 bases in between. Per the germline V gene, CDR1 is SGHKS and CDR2 is YYEKEE (reference sequence). In nucleotides, the CDR3 is TGTGCCAGCAGTTTAGTTGAAAGAAGGGGTTCCCAGCATTTT. Amino acid sequence: CASSLVERRGSQHF.

This clone was observed a few times. The rearrangement links TRBV11-2 to TRBJ1-2, with a weak D call TRBD1 (5 bases). Germline V CDR1 and CDR2: SGHAT, FQNNGV. Trimming cost V 0 bases and J 7 bases, with 9 bases left between them. The CDR3 extends over 13 amino acids. The CDR3 protein is CASSLDRVFGYTF. CDR3 DNA: TGTGCCAGCAGCTTAGACAGGGTTTTTGGCTACACCTTC. Using reference TRBV11-2 and TRBJ1-2 for the parts outside the CDR3, the full variable domain is EAGVAQSPRYKIIEKRQSVAFWCNPISGHATLYWYQQILGQGPKLLIQFQNNGVVDDSQLPKDRFSAERLKGVDSTLKIQPAKLEDSAVYLCASSLDRVFGYTFGSGTRLTVV.

This clone was recorded a few times. CDR3 sequence: CASSTRTGPNYGYTF. CDR3 nucleotide sequence: TGTGCCAGCAGCACGCGGACAGGACCTAACTATGGCTACACCTTC. The rearrangement links TRBV7-2 to TRBJ1-2; 7 bases are a match to TRBD1. Germline CDR1 is SGHTA and CDR2 is FQGNSA. J gave up 0 bases and V 5 bases, and 6 bases lay outside the gene matches. The CDR3 has 15 amino acids.

This chain uses TRBV7-2 with TRBJ2-3; 9 bases are shared with TRBD2. J gave up 8 bases and V 2 bases, and 8 bases lay outside the gene matches. The CDR3 is 15 amino acids. CDR1 is SGHTA and CDR2 is FQGNSA in the germline V gene. CDR3 DNA: TGTGCCAGCAGCTTAAGGCGGGGGGGCCTGGGTACGCAGTATTTT. Translating it yields CASSLRRGGLGTQYF.

The chain carries TRBV6-6 and TRBJ1-2; 7 nucleotides agree with TRBD1. The germline CDR1 and CDR2 sequences are MNHNY and SVGAGI (reference sequence). The length of the CDR3 is 15 residues. The ends lost 3 bases at V and 2 bases at J; junction bases unmatched: 6. The CDR3 loop is CASSYGPGQNYGYTF. CDR3 sequence (DNA): TGTGCCAGCAGTTATGGCCCGGGACAGAACTATGGCTACACCTTC.

J is TRBJ1-2 and V is TRBV4-3; 7 bases agree with TRBD1. CDR3 length: 15 residues. The trim removed 1 base at V and 0 bases at J, leaving 2 bases unmatched. The germline V gene has CDR1 LGHNA and CDR2 YSLEER. CDR3 sequence (DNA): TGCGCCAGCAGCCAAGGGACAGGAGCTAACTATGGCTACACCTTC. As protein: CASSQGTGANYGYTF.

V gene TRBV29-1 combines with J gene TRBJ2-7; TRBD1 matches 7 bases. Germline V gives CDR1 SQVTM, CDR2 ANQGSEA. This CDR3 region has 12 residues. With V trimmed by 6 bases and J by 3 bases, 5 bases remained unmatched. The CDR3 DNA is TGCAGCGTGGGGGACAGCCACTACGAGCAGTACTTC. Amino acids: CSVGDSHYEQYF.

This clone came up a few times. This chain joins TRBV29-1 and TRBJ1-2, with 8 bases fitting TRBD1. The germline V gene encodes CDR1 SQVTM and CDR2 ANQGSEA. J gave up 6 bases and V 7 bases, and 7 bases lay outside the gene matches. CDR3 length: 12 residues. CDR3 protein: CSARTGRHGYTF. In nucleotides, the CDR3 is TGCAGCGCCAGGACAGGGAGGCATGGCTACACCTTC.

The rearrangement uses TRBV11-2 and TRBJ1-2, with D hard to call. The CDR3 length is 13 residues. V lost 5 bases and J lost 5, with 12 bases in between. Germline V CDR1 and CDR2: SGHAT, FQNNGV. The CDR3 loop reads CASSARRTYGYTF. The CDR3 DNA is TGTGCCAGCAGCGCCCGACGGACTTATGGCTACACCTTC. Combining the CDR3 with reference TRBV11-2 and TRBJ1-2 gives the whole variable domain EAGVAQSPRYKIIEKRQSVAFWCNPISGHATLYWYQQILGQGPKLLIQFQNNGVVDDSQLPKDRFSAERLKGVDSTLKIQPAKLEDSAVYLCASSARRTYGYTFGSGTRLTVV.

J is TRBJ1-4 and V is TRBV5-4; perhaps TRBD1 as D (5 bases). The V gene's germline CDR1 is SGHNT and CDR2 YYREEE (reference sequence). The CDR3 has 13 residues. The V gene lost 0 bases and the J gene lost 10 bases, with 10 bases spanning the gap. CDR3 bases: TGTGCCAGCAGCTTGGGAGGGGAGGCAAAACTGTTTTTT. Translation: CASSLGGEAKLFF.

The J gene is TRBJ1-1, the V gene TRBV5-8, with D perhaps TRBD1 (5 bases). Germline V CDR1 and CDR2: SGHTS, YDEGEE. The CDR3 runs to 14 residues. Trimming shortened V by 2 bases and J by 0 bases, and 8 bases separated the two germline ends. This chain's CDR3 is CASSFDSLNTEAFF. For the CDR3, the DNA is TGTGCCAGCAGCTTTGACAGTTTGAACACTGAAGCTTTCTTT.

The rearrangement joins TRBV7-3 to TRBJ1-1; D not certain. Germline values: CDR1 SGHTA, CDR2 FQGTGA. V gave up 5 bases and J gave up 1 base, with 8 bases separating them. The CDR3 is made up of 13 amino acids. The CDR3 bases are TGTGCCAGCAGCCCTGGAGGGAACACTGAAGCTTTCTTT. It encodes CASSPGGNTEAFF.

This clone has only a few counts. The V and J genes are TRBV5-8 and TRBJ1-5; 7 bases agree with TRBD1. V trimming: 2 bases; J trimming: 3 bases; junction bases outside the gene matches: 5. The CDR3 runs to 15 residues. Germline V gene data show CDR1 as SGHTS and CDR2 as YDEGEE. CDR3 residues: CASSLGGTDNQPQHF. As DNA, the CDR3 is TGTGCCAGCAGCTTAGGAGGGACAGACAATCAGCCCCAGCATTTT.

This rearrangement joins TRBV4-3 to TRBJ1-2, with unresolved D. Between the trimmed V and J ends, which lost 7 bases and 4 bases, there was a span of 19 bases. The CDR3 loop spans 15 amino acids. Germline CDR1 LGHNA, CDR2 YSLEER. CDR3: CASTASSREFYGYTF. CDR3 nucleotides: TGCGCCAGCACAGCCAGTTCTAGGGAGTTCTATGGCTACACCTTC.

This clone appeared a few times. The chain uses TRBV5-6 and TRBJ1-2; TRBD1 matches at 7 bases. Trimming took 5 bases from V and 4 from J; bases not matched to a gene: 5. The CDR3 extends over 13 amino acids. Germline CDR1 reads SGHDT; CDR2 reads YYEEEE. In DNA, the CDR3 is TGTGCCAGCAGTGAGGGGGCTTTCTATGGCTACACCTTC. The encoded protein is CASSEGAFYGYTF.

The V call is TRBV7-9, the J call TRBJ2-7, with D perhaps TRBD2 (6 bases). CDR1 and CDR2 from the germline V gene are SEHNR and FQNEAQ (reference sequence). This CDR3 is 13 amino acids long. V lost 5 bases and J lost 6, with 14 bases in between. CDR3 protein: CASSLDGGVEQYF. As DNA, the CDR3 is TGTGCCAGCAGCCTCGACGGGGGAGTCGAGCAGTACTTC.